This passage covers 18 T cell receptor beta chains from one sample sequenced in a study of OX40 agonist ivuxolimab in advanced cancers. The library was generated by the immunoSEQ multiplex PCR assay. TCRdb limited this immuneACCESS table to in-frame rearrangements with V and J called. A share of clones is missing; checked studies link under half to unresolved V genes, and the rest is unexplained. In all, the sample holds 60,000 to 70,000 clones, and roughly 89% of those were seen once. The ten most abundant clones make up around 12% of the sample. This sample comprised CD4+ or CD8+ T cells sorted from blood, obtained in a trial of the OX40 agonist ivuxolimab. These TCRs come from an adult with an advanced solid tumor such as melanoma, head and neck, liver or kidney cancer.

The rearrangement uses TRBV4-1 and TRBJ2-7, with a weak D call TRBD2 (5 bases). CDR3 length equals 15 residues. Germline V CDR1 and CDR2: MGHRA, YSYEKL. Trimming cost V 0 bases and J 4 bases, with 13 bases left between them. This CDR3 is CASSQEVARAYEQYF. As DNA, the CDR3 is TGCGCCAGCAGCCAAGAAGTTGCGCGGGCTTACGAGCAGTACTTC.

This clone was detected only a few times. The rearrangement links TRBV13 to TRBJ1-1; D remains unclear. The CDR3 is 12 amino acids. With 2 bases removed from V and 8 bases from J, the gap between germline ends came to 9 bases. Looked up from germline, CDR1 is PRHDT and CDR2 is FYEKMQ (reference sequence). The CDR3 reads CASSLLGFEAFF. As DNA, the CDR3 is TGTGCCAGCAGCTTACTGGGCTTCGAAGCTTTCTTT.

The sample holds a few counts of this clone. The chain employs TRBV19 and TRBJ1-2; D gene uncertain. The CDR3 loop spans 12 amino acids. CDR1 and CDR2 (germline): LNHDA, SQIVND (reference sequence). Trimming pared 8 bases from V and 1 base from J, leaving 8 bases between. CDR3 region: CASFRGNYGYTF. The CDR3 DNA is TGTGCCAGTTTCCGGGGTAACTATGGCTACACCTTC. The variable domain in full, completed from reference TRBV19 and TRBJ1-2, reads DGGITQSPKYLFRKEGQNVTLSCEQNLNHDAMYWYRQDPGQGLRLIYYSQIVNDFQKGDIAEGYSVSREKKESFPLTVTSAQKNPTAFYLCASFRGNYGYTFGSGTRLTVV.

The chain recombines TRBV30 with TRBJ2-3; D might be TRBD2 (7 bases). This CDR3 comprises 17 residues. Germline lookup yields CDR1 GTSNPN and CDR2 SVGIG (reference sequence). Trimming took 0 bases from V and 2 from J, leaving 18 bases between them. The CDR3 sequence is CAWSVQGGGGHTDTQYF. CDR3 sequence (DNA): TGTGCCTGGAGTGTACAGGGAGGGGGTGGCCACACAGATACGCAGTATTTT.

The J gene is TRBJ1-3, the V gene TRBV2; D uncertain. The CDR3 sequence is 16 residues long. V was cut by 3 bases and J by 0 bases, with 12 bases left in between. In germline, CDR1 is SNHLY, CDR2 FYNNEI. CDR3 region: CASSESVPLSGNTIYF. For the CDR3, the DNA is TGTGCCAGCAGTGAGTCAGTCCCCCTCTCTGGAAACACCATATATTTT. The full variable domain, its missing parts supplied by reference TRBV2 and TRBJ1-3, is EPEVTQTPSHQVTQMGQEVILRCVPISNHLYFYWYRQILGQKVEFLVSFYNNEISEKSEIFDDQFSVERPDGSNFTLKIRSTKLEDSAMYFCASSESVPLSGNTIYFGEGSWLTVV.

This chain uses TRBV27 with TRBJ1-6, with unresolved D. The CDR3 extends over 16 amino acids. The V and J ends lost 2 bases and 0 bases respectively, with 8 bases between them. Germline-derived CDR1 and CDR2 are MNHEY and SMNVEV (reference sequence). The CDR3 nucleotides read TGTGCCAGCAGTTTAGGGAGGAGCTCCTATAATTCACCCCTCCACTTT. Residues: CASSLGRSSYNSPLHF.

The chain uses TRBV19 and TRBJ1-1, with D tentatively TRBD1 (6 bases). Germline loops: CDR1 LNHDA, CDR2 SQIVND (reference sequence). The length of the CDR3 is 16 residues. Trimming shortened V by 5 bases and J by 4 bases, and 20 bases separated the two germline ends. The CDR3 bases are TGTGCCAGTAGTCCCTACGGGGGTAGGGGGGCCACTGAAGCTTTCTTT. The encoded protein is CASSPYGGRGATEAFF.

The genes are TRBV11-1 and TRBJ2-2; no definite D call. The CDR3 is made up of 13 amino acids. Germline V gives CDR1 SGHAT, CDR2 FQDESV (reference sequence). The CDR3 coding sequence is TGTGCTTCGGTGGAGAGTATTGCCGGGGAGCTGTTTTTT. It specifies CASVESIAGELFF.

The chain combines TRBV6-5 with TRBJ2-2, with TRBD1 matching over 9 bases. V was pared by 2 bases and J by 7 bases, with 8 bases of the junction left unmatched. The CDR3 has 16 amino acids. From germline, CDR1 is MNHEY and CDR2 SVGAGI. Here the CDR3 reads CASSYPGQGGNGELFF. The DNA of the CDR3 is TGTGCCAGCAGTTACCCGGGACAGGGTGGTAACGGGGAGCTGTTTTTT.

In its sample, this clone was seen once. This chain joins TRBV19 and TRBJ1-2, with a weak D call TRBD1 (5 bases). The CDR3 has 13 amino acids. Looked up from germline, CDR1 is LNHDA and CDR2 is SQIVND (reference sequence). V was shortened by 3 bases and J by 12 bases, with 17 bases between the two germline ends. The CDR3 loop reads CASSIYLGLGDTF. In DNA form, the CDR3 reads TGTGCCAGTAGTATCTACCTGGGATTGGGGGACACCTTC.

The CDR3 DNA reads as TGTGCCAGCAGCCACACGAGGGACCTTAGGGCGGGTTACGAGCAGTACTTC. The encoded protein is CASSHTRDLRAGYEQYF. The genes are TRBV7-8 and TRBJ2-7; either TRBD1 or TRBD2 may fit D (5 bases each). The CDR3 extends over 17 amino acids. Germline CDR1 reads SGHVS; CDR2 reads FQNEAQ. Trimming removed 5 bases from V and 4 bases from J, with 24 bases in between.

This clone has a handful of counts. The V call is TRBV5-1, the J call TRBJ2-1; 7 nucleotides match TRBD2. The germline CDR1 and CDR2 sequences are SGHRS and YFSETQ. The CDR3 is made up of 17 amino acids. The V gene end was trimmed by 2 bases and the J gene end by 0 bases; junction bases not matched to a gene: 8. CDR3 amino acids: CASSFPGRGSSYNEQFF. Here the CDR3 DNA reads TGCGCCAGCAGCTTCCCAGGACGCGGGAGCTCCTACAATGAGCAGTTCTTC.

This chain links TRBV7-8 with TRBJ2-7, with 8 nucleotides matching TRBD1. The CDR3 spans 15 residues. Trimming at V came to 5 bases and at J to 6 bases, leaving 12 bases not matched to a gene. CDR1 is SGHVS, CDR2 FQNEAQ, per germline. The CDR3 reads CASSVTGASLLEQYF. DNA for the CDR3: TGTGCCAGCAGCGTGACAGGGGCGTCCCTCCTCGAGCAGTACTTC.

For the CDR3, the DNA is TGTGCCAGCACCCCCCCCGCGGCAGGGGCAGGCGAGCAGTACTTC. This encodes CASTPPAAGAGEQYF. The chain combines TRBV2 with TRBJ2-7; D perhaps matches TRBD1 (6 bases). The V gene lost 7 bases and the J gene lost 6 bases, with 22 bases spanning the gap. This CDR3 is built from 15 residues. CDR1 and CDR2 (germline): SNHLY, FYNNEI.

The V gene is TRBV10-1, the J gene TRBJ2-7; 8 positions match TRBD1. Germline values: CDR1 WNHNN, CDR2 SYGVQD (reference sequence). The CDR3 covers 15 residues. Losses at the gene ends were 2 bases for V and 4 bases for J; bases not matched to a gene: 7. The chain's CDR3 is CASSEGPGGSYEQYF. The CDR3 bases are TGCGCCAGCAGTGAGGGGCCAGGGGGCTCGTACGAGCAGTACTTC.

V is TRBV2 and J is TRBJ2-5; D is possibly TRBD1 (5 bases). Germline V CDR1 and CDR2: SNHLY, FYNNEI. Trimming pared 3 bases from V and 2 bases from J, leaving 10 bases between. This CDR3 region has 14 residues. The CDR3 sequence: CASSDNRLQETQYF. CDR3 sequence (DNA): TGTGCCAGCAGTGATAACAGGCTTCAAGAGACCCAGTACTTC.

V usage is TRBV10-3 and J usage is TRBJ2-2; 14 bases line up with TRBD2. CDR3 size: 20 residues. Germline V gene sequence: CDR1 ENHRY, CDR2 SYGVKD. The trim removed 6 bases at V and 0 bases at J, leaving 12 bases unmatched. The CDR3 spells CAIRTGTSGSPPSNTGELFF. The CDR3, as DNA: TGTGCCATCAGAACAGGGACTAGCGGGAGTCCCCCTTCGAACACCGGGGAGCTGTTTTTT.

The rearrangement joins TRBV27 to TRBJ2-5; D unclear. Germline CDR1 and CDR2: MNHEY and SMNVEV (reference sequence). V shed 5 bases and J shed 5 bases, with 15 bases lying between them. This CDR3 contains 14 residues. CDR3 sequence (DNA): TGTGCCAGCAGTCCACCAGGTGTTAGGGAGACCCAGTACTTC. It codes for CASSPPGVRETQYF.